This note documents a single TCR beta chain sequence. In the study's own analysis: The authors estimated nucleated cell counts from reference gene primer amplification. Profiled with immunoSEQ multiplex PCR; TCRdb holds only in-frame clones, not every one. V, J and clone size derive from that table, while D and trimming were established from the DNA sequence. The sample gives about 430,000 clones, roughly 90% of which show up once; about 0.89% is in the top ten. The CDR3 has 16 residues. CDR1 is LGHNT, CDR2 FRNRAP, per germline. V was clipped by 3 bases and J by 1 base, with 15 bases between them. The sample belongs to a study of blood T cell repertoires in COVID-19. Study-level background: Samples representing acute and convalescent COVID-19 were sourced from the United States, Italy and Spain. T cells, B-cell-depleted T cells, or PBMCs provided the cDNA or gDNA that served as material.

Participant age was roughly 18 to 90 years, and participants resided in fewer than 30 US areas. The chain combines TRBV12-5 with TRBJ1-1; perhaps TRBD1 as D (6 bases). Sequenced sample: PBMCs or T cells enriched from blood (not recorded which). The clonotype comes from a woman in her twenties or thirties with acute COVID-19. CDR3 sequence (DNA): TGTGCTAGTGGTTTTTACAGGGTAAATACGAACACTGAAGCTTTCTTT. Translation gives CASGFYRVNTNTEAFF. Drawing the rest from reference TRBV12-5 and TRBJ1-1, the complete variable domain is DARVTQTPRHKVTEMGQEVTMRCQPILGHNTVFWYRQTMMQGLELLAYFRNRAPLDDSGMPKDRFSAEMPDATLATLKIQPSEPRDSAVYFCASGFYRVNTNTEAFFGQGTRLTVV.